The entry that follows covers one T cell receptor (beta chain) sequence. This table comes from immunoSEQ multiplex PCR, and its TCRdb copy is limited to in-frame clones, with some not included. The sample gives under 2,000,000 clones, about 95% of which show up once; 0.95% to 1.5% is in the top ten. These data are taken from a study of shared clonotypes between healthy human individuals. Naive CD8 cells lacked CD45RO and underwent positive selection for CCR7, leaving out terminally differentiated effector memory CD45RA+ cells. Germline-derived CDR1 and CDR2 are MGHRA and YSYEKL. Losses at the gene ends were 0 bases for V and 6 bases for J; bases not matched to a gene: 12. This CDR3 contains 18 residues.

V usage is TRBV4-1 and J usage is TRBJ2-3; 10 positions agree with TRBD2. The source is a man in his late teens or twenties in good health. The specimen was naive CD8+ T cells sorted from blood. The DNA for the CDR3 is TGCGCCAGCAGCCAAGAGGTGGCGCTAGCGGGAGTCGGGGATACGCAGTATTTT. The encoded protein is CASSQEVALAGVGDTQYF.